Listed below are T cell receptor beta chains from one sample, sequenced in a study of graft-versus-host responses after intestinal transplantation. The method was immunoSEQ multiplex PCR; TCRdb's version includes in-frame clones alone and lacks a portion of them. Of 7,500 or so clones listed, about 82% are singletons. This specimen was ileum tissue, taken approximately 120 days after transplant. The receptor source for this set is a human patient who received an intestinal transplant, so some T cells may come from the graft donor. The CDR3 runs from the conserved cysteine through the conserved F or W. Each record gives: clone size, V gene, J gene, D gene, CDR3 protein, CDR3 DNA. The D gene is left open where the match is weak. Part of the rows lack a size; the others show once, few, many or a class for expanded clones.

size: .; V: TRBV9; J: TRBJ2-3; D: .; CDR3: CASSPGYVGDTQYF; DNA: TGTGCCAGCAGCCCGGGCTACGTAGGAGATACGCAGTATTTT
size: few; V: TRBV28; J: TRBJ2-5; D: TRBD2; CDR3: CASRLTSGARETQYF; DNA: TGTGCCAGCAGATTAACAAGCGGGGCCCGGGAGACCCAGTACTTC
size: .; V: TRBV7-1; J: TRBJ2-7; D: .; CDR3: CASSLVTRYPYEQYF; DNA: TGTGCCAGCAGCTTAGTGACTAGGTACCCCTACGAGCAGTACTTC
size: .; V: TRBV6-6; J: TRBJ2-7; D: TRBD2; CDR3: CASRGRGLAAYEQYF; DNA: TGTGCCAGCAGGGGTAGGGGACTAGCGGCCTACGAGCAGTACTTC
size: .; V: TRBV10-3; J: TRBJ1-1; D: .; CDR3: CATGGGNTEAFF; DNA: TGTGCCACCGGGGGGGGAAACACTGAAGCTTTCTTT
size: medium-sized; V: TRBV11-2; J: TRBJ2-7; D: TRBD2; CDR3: CASSWERGQAYEQYF; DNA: TGTGCCAGCAGCTGGGAGCGGGGCCAAGCCTACGAGCAGTACTTC
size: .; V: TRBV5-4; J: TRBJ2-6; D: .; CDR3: CASSLERPRANVLTF; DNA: TGTGCCAGCAGCTTGGAAAGGCCTCGGGCCAACGTCCTGACTTTC
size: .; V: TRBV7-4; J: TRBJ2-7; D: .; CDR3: CASSLVTRYPYEQYF; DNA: TGTGCCAGCAGCTTAGTGACTAGGTACCCCTACGAGCAGTACTTC
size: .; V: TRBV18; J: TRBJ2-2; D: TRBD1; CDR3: CASSPRPGTGSSPGELFF; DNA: TGTGCCAGCTCACCCCGACCCGGGACAGGGTCCTCCCCCGGGGAGCTGTTTTTT
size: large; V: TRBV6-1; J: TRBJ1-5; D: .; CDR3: CASRKGSNQPQHF; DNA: TGTGCCAGCAGGAAGGGGAGCAATCAGCCCCAGCATTTT
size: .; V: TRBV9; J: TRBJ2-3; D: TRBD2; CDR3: CASSVGVAGDLTDTQYF; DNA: TGTGCCAGCAGCGTAGGGGTAGCGGGGGACCTCACAGATACGCAGTATTTT
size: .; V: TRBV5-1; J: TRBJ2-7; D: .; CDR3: CASSSDLGRHGDEQYF; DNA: TGCGCCAGCAGCTCAGACCTGGGGCGGCACGGGGACGAGCAGTACTTC
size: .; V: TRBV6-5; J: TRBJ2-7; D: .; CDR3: CASRRDSGYEQYF; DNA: TGTGCCAGCAGGCGGGACAGCGGCTACGAGCAGTACTTC
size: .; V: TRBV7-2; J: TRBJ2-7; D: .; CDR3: CASSPPFSPYEQYF; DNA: TGTGCCAGCAGCCCCCCTTTTTCGCCCTACGAGCAGTACTTC
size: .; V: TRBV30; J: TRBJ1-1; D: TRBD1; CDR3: CAWSETGNGKAFF; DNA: TGTGCCTGGAGCGAGACAGGGAATGGTAAAGCTTTCTTT
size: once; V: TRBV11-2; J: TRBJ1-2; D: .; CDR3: CASSLGLRGGGYGYTF; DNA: TGTGCCAGCAGCTTAGGGCTCCGAGGGGGGGGCTATGGCTACACCTTC
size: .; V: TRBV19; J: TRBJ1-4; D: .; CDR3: CASSIGSSTNEKLFF; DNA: TGTGCCAGTAGTATAGGGTCGTCAACTAATGAAAAACTGTTTTTT
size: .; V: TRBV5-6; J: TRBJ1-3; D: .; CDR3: CASSSLAQGLSGNTIYF; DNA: TGTGCCAGCAGCTCGTTGGCACAGGGACTCTCTGGAAACACCATATATTTT
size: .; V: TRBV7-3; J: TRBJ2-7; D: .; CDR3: CASSLSPGPNYEQYF; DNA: TGTGCCAGCAGCTTAAGCCCCGGACCAAACTACGAGCAGTACTTC
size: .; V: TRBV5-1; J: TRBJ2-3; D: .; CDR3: CASRPHGGFTDTQYF; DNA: TGCGCCAGCAGACCACATGGGGGGTTCACAGATACGCAGTATTTT
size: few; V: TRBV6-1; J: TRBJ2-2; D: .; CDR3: CASIWGGNTGELFF; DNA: TGTGCCAGCATCTGGGGTGGGAACACCGGGGAGCTGTTTTTT
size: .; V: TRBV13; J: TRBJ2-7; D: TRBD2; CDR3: CASSHTAEVGGRASYEQYF; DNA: TGTGCCAGCAGCCATACGGCGGAGGTCGGCGGGAGGGCGTCCTACGAGCAGTACTTC
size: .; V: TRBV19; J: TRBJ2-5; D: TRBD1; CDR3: CASAGTGRVRTSGETQYF; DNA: TGTGCCAGTGCTGGGACAGGGAGGGTTCGGACGTCGGGGGAGACCCAGTACTTC
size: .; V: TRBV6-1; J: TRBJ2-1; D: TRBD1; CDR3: CASSGDRGNEQFF; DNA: TGTGCCAGCAGTGGGGACAGGGGGAATGAGCAGTTCTTC
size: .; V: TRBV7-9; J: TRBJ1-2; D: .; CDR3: CASSLFQGDGYTF; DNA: TGTGCCAGCAGCTTATTCCAGGGAGATGGCTACACCTTC
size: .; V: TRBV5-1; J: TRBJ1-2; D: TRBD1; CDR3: CASRQIQGEYGYTF; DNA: TGCGCCAGCAGGCAAATACAGGGGGAGTATGGCTACACCTTC
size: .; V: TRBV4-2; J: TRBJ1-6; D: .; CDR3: CASSQVERSGEYNSPLHF; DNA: TGTGCCAGCAGCCAAGTAGAGCGCAGTGGGGAGTATAATTCACCCCTCCACTTT
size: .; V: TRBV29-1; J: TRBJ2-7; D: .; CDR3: CSVAPNHQHEQYF; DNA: TGCAGCGTTGCCCCCAATCACCAGCACGAGCAGTACTTC
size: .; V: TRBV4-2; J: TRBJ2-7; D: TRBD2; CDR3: CASSLSGTSGPYEQYF; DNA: TGTGCCAGCAGCCTTTCCGGGACTAGCGGGCCGTACGAGCAGTACTTC
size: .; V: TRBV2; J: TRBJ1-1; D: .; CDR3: CASSAGRVLAFF; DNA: TGTGCCAGCAGTGCGGGGAGGGTGTTAGCTTTCTTT
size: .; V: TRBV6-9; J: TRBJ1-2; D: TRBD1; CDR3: CASSASGTANYGYTF; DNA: TGTGCCAGCAGTGCCTCCGGGACAGCTAACTATGGCTACACCTTC
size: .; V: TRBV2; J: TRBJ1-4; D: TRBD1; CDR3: CASRGQRGFNEKLFF; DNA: TGTGCCAGCAGGGGACAGAGGGGCTTTAATGAAAAACTGTTTTTT
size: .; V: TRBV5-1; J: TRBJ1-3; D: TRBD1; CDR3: CASSWGDRANTIYF; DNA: TGCGCCAGCAGCTGGGGAGACAGGGCGAACACCATATATTTT
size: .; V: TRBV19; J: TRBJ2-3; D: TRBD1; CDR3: CASSIGRMGQGAPDTQYF; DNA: TGTGCCAGTAGTATAGGGCGGATGGGACAGGGGGCTCCAGATACGCAGTATTTT
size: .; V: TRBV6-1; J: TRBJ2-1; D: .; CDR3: CASNLGLPGNEQFF; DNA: TGTGCCAGCAATCTAGGGCTACCGGGGAATGAGCAGTTCTTC
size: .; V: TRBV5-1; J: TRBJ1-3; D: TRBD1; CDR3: CASSTTGEYTIYF; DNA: TGCGCCAGCAGCACGACAGGGGAATACACCATATATTTT
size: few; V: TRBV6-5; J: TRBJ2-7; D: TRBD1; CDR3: CASSPGGGGYEQYF; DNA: TGTGCCAGCAGCCCAGGGGGTGGGGGTTACGAGCAGTACTTC
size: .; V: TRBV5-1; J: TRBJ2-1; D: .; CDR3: CASSLVGTYNEQFF; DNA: TGCGCCAGCAGCTTGGTGGGGACCTACAATGAGCAGTTCTTC
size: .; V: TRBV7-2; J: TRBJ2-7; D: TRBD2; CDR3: CASSLSLTSGGQYEQYF; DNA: TGTGCCAGCAGCTTAAGCTTGACTAGCGGGGGCCAATACGAGCAGTACTTC
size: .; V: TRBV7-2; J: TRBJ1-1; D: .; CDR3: CASSLGQNTEAFF; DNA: TGTGCCAGCAGCTTAGGACAGAACACTGAAGCTTTCTTT
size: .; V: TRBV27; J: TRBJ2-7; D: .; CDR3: CASSLGVGKKQYF; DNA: TGTGCCAGCAGTTTAGGGGTCGGGAAGAAGCAGTACTTC
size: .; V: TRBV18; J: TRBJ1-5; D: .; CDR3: CASSLRAQGVQPQHF; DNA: TGTGCCAGCTCACTCAGGGCGCAGGGTGTTCAGCCCCAGCATTTT
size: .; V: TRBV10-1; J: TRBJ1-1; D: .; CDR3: CASSGAGPPNEAFF; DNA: TGCGCCAGCAGTGGGGCCGGGCCCCCGAATGAAGCTTTCTTT
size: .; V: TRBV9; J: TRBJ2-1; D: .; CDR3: CASSDSSGYNEQFF; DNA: TGTGCCAGCAGCGATAGTAGCGGCTACAATGAGCAGTTCTTC
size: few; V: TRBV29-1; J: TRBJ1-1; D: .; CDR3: CSVAGATEAFF; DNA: TGCAGCGTTGCAGGGGCGACTGAAGCTTTCTTT
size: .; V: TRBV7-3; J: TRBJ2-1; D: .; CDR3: CASSVSGRSYNEQFF; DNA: TGTGCCAGCAGCGTCAGCGGGCGCTCCTACAATGAGCAGTTCTTC
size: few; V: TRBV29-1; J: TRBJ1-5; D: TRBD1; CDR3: CSAQGAPNQPQHF; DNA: TGCAGCGCACAGGGGGCGCCGAATCAGCCCCAGCATTTT
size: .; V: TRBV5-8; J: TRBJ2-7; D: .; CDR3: CASSHRTVYEQYF; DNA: TGTGCCAGCAGCCACAGGACGGTCTACGAGCAGTACTTC
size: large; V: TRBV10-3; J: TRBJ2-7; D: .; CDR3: CAISEEWDSYEQYF; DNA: TGTGCCATCAGTGAGGAGTGGGACTCCTACGAGCAGTACTTC
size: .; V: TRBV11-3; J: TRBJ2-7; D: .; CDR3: CASSLTYRRSYEQYF; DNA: TGTGCCAGCAGCTTAACCTATCGGAGGTCCTACGAGCAGTACTTC
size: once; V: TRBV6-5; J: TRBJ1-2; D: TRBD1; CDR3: CASSYHQGAGYTF; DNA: TGTGCCAGCAGTTATCATCAGGGGGCGGGCTACACCTTC
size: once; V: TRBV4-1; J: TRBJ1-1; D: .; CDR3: CASSQPGGTPWNTEAFF; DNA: TGCGCCAGCAGCCAGCCGGGAGGAACCCCCTGGAACACTGAAGCTTTCTTT
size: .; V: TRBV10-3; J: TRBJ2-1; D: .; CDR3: CAISESGVRDEQFF; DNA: TGTGCCATCAGTGAGTCAGGGGTCAGGGATGAGCAGTTCTTC